This T cell receptor (beta chain) emerged from a study of blood T cells in healthy people across ages. A second PCR of roughly 7 to 11 cycles used a sample-barcoded 5' primer and a J-beta primer mix. TCRdb ran MiXCR on the 5' RACE reads and lists one entry per CDR3 protein. The sample yields 910,000 or so distinct CDR3 sequences, just over 50% seen once. Material: blood. This clonotype originated in a woman in her sixties in good health.

CDR3 DNA: TGTGCCAGCAGCAAACCCCTGCGAAGGGATCGCGACGAGCAGTACTTC. Residues: CASSKPLRRDRDEQYF. The V call is TRBV28, the J call TRBJ2-7; D unclear. Trimming removed 6 bases at V and 5 bases at J, with 23 bases between. CDR3 size: 16 residues. The germline gives CDR1 MDHEN, CDR2 SYDVKM.